This T cell receptor (beta chain) was retrieved from a study of siplizumab effects on memory and regulatory T cells. Here immunoSEQ multiplex PCR was the method, and the copy in TCRdb shows in-frame clones only, minus some. This table has some 88,000 clones, around 90% appearing once. A note on this clone: What it recognizes is unknown.

Study conclusions and caveats: Mean Treg-derived proportions of mappable alloreactive CD4+ clones were around 72% for siplizumab and roughly 27% for controls. No assignable naive or memory phenotype existed for roughly 80-97% of proliferating CD4+ or CD8+ clones. The naive T cell population seemed more diverse than memory cells and seemed a major contributor to the alloresponse.

Trimming took off 4 bases at V and 3 bases at J, with 8 bases between the two ends. This CDR3 region has 12 residues. Germline CDR1 SGHRS, CDR2 YFSETQ. The specimen sequenced was CD4+ T cells sorted from blood. This receptor was identified in a human donor in good health. V gene TRBV5-1 combines with J gene TRBJ2-7, with D possibly matching TRBD1 (5 bases). The CDR3 region has the DNA TGCGCCAGCAGCAAGGACAACTACGAGCAGTACTTC. It codes for CASSKDNYEQYF.